These 32 T cell receptor beta chains were all obtained from the same sample, sequenced in a study of T cell repertoires in cytomegalovirus infection. From the reads, TCRdb called clonotypes with MiXCR, one entry per CDR3 protein. The table records about 440,000 distinct CDR3 sequences, around 32% of them present only once. Sequencing was performed on PBMCs. These receptors were taken from a human donor in good health (CMV status not recorded). Some clones in this sample may be carry-over from other donors' samples.

Notes on this clonotype: At one end the junction does not follow the germline gene, possibly because of a read error. The rearrangement joins TRBV7-8 to TRBJ1-5; TRBD1 is a possible D gene (5 bases). The germline V gene encodes CDR1 SGHVS and CDR2 FQNEAQ. The CDR3 is 17 residues long. CDR3 in DNA: TGTACCAGCAGCTTATTGGAGGGGACCAGAGGGAATCAGCCCCAGCATTTT. Protein product: CTSSLLEGTRGNQPQHF.

This chain uses TRBV9 with TRBJ2-1, with D perhaps being TRBD1 or TRBD2 (6 bases each). The V end lost 2 bases, the J end lost 4 bases, and 13 bases lay between the germline ends. The germline V gene has CDR1 SGDLS and CDR2 YYNGEE. This CDR3 has 15 amino acids. In nucleotides, the CDR3 is TGTGCCAGCAGCGTTGCCGGGGGCCAATACAATGAGCAGTTCTTC. Its translation is CASSVAGGQYNEQFF.

The V and J genes are TRBV20-1 and TRBJ1-5; D is uncertain. CDR3 length: 16 amino acids. The germline gives CDR1 DFQATT, CDR2 SNEGSKA (reference sequence). Trimming removed 4 bases at V and 3 bases at J, with 19 bases between. CDR3: CSAIAISEVVNQPQHF. CDR3 nucleotide sequence: TGCAGTGCTATCGCAATTTCAGAGGTAGTCAATCAGCCCCAGCATTTT.

This clonotype showed up just once. The V call is TRBV5-6, the J call TRBJ2-1; 9 bases are shared with TRBD1. This CDR3 comprises 15 residues. V was clipped by 5 bases and J by 7 bases; unmatched bases: 10. Germline V CDR1 and CDR2: SGHDT, YYEEEE. As DNA, the CDR3 is TGTGCCAGCAGTTTTGGACAGGGGATCTCAAATGAGCAGTTCTTC. Amino acid sequence: CASSFGQGISNEQFF. Looking up the rest from reference TRBV5-6 and TRBJ2-1 gives the full variable domain: DAGVTQSPTHLIKTRGQQVTLRCSPKSGHDTVSWYQQALGQGPQFIFQYYEEEERQRGNFPDRFSGHQFPNYSSELNVNALLLGDSALYLCASSFGQGISNEQFFGPGTRLTVL.

This clonotype was picked up many times. The chain recombines TRBV10-3 with TRBJ2-7; D is uncertain. In germline, CDR1 is ENHRY, CDR2 SYGVKD. Trimming left V 2 bases short and J 5 bases short, with 7 bases between. The CDR3 covers 12 residues. CDR3 DNA: TGTGCCATCAGTGAGAGAATGGACGAGCAGTACTTC. It yields the protein CAISERMDEQYF.

The rearrangement uses TRBV7-6 and TRBJ1-1; D gene uncertain. Germline CDR1 is SGHVS and CDR2 is FNYEAQ. V was shortened by 5 bases and J by 1 base, with 11 bases between the two germline ends. This CDR3 is built from 14 residues. In nucleotides, the CDR3 is TGTGCCAGCAGCGCATCTGGGGAGAACACTGAAGCTTTCTTT. This encodes CASSASGENTEAFF. The full variable domain, with the rest looked up from reference TRBV7-6 and TRBJ1-1, is GAGVSQSPRYKVTKRGQDVALRCDPISGHVSLYWYRQALGQGPEFLTYFNYEAQQDKSGLPNDRFSAERPEGSISTLTIQRTEQRDSAMYRCASSASGENTEAFFGQGTRLTVV.

The V call is TRBV4-3, the J call TRBJ1-1; D not resolved. The CDR3 is 13 residues long. CDR1 LGHNA and CDR2 YSLEER come from the germline V gene. V lost 0 bases and J lost 8, with 10 bases in between. The CDR3 here is CASSQDGEGEAFF. In nucleotides, the CDR3 is TGCGCCAGCAGCCAAGATGGTGAAGGGGAAGCTTTCTTT.

This clonotype has at least ten counts. This chain links TRBV18 with TRBJ1-3; D unclear. V lost 1 base and J lost 0, with 4 bases in between. The CDR3 is 14 amino acids. The germline gives CDR1 KGHSH, CDR2 LQKENI. CDR3 region: CASSPQGSGNTIYF. CDR3 DNA: TGTGCCAGCTCACCACAGGGCTCTGGAAACACCATATATTTT.

In this sample, this clonotype turned up many times. One junction end does not reproduce the germline sequence, and a read error may be involved. The J gene is TRBJ2-7, the V gene TRBV7-7; a possible D gene is TRBD1 (6 bases). The CDR3 has 22 residues. Germline-derived CDR1 and CDR2 are SSHAT and FNYEAQ (reference sequence). Written as DNA, the CDR3 is TGTGCTAGCAGCTTAGAAGGGGGTGAGGGCAGAGAGTGGGACGGGCCACCCTACGAGCAGTACTTC. Protein sequence: CASSLEGGEGREWDGPPYEQYF.

Notes on this clonotype: Here the CDR3 omits its conserved ending phenylalanine or tryptophan, so a read error is the likely source. The chain carries TRBV4-3 and TRBJ2-3; D tentatively reads TRBD1 or TRBD2 (6 bases each). V was clipped by 4 bases and J by 5 bases, with 13 bases between them. This CDR3 contains 14 residues. In germline, CDR1 is LGHNA, CDR2 YSLEER. In DNA, the CDR3 is TGCGCCAGCAGCCGACTGGGGGGCTTAGATACGCAGTATTTG. The encoded protein is CASSRLGGLDTQYL.

J is TRBJ2-1 and V is TRBV15; 7 nucleotides align to TRBD1. The V and J ends lost 5 bases and 2 bases, in that order; junction bases with no gene match: 18. CDR1 and CDR2 (germline): LNHNV, YYDKDF (reference sequence). The CDR3 sequence is 19 residues long. The CDR3 loop is CATSSIGALGQKTYNEQFF. The CDR3 DNA sequence: TGTGCCACCAGCTCCATCGGGGCATTGGGACAGAAAACCTACAATGAGCAGTTCTTC. Using reference TRBV15 and TRBJ2-1 for the parts outside the CDR3, the full variable domain is DAMVIQNPRYQVTQFGKPVTLSCSQTLNHNVMYWYQQKSSQAPKLLFHYYDKDFNNEADTPDNFQSRRPNTSFCFLDIRSPGLGDTAMYLCATSSIGALGQKTYNEQFFGPGTRLTVL.

The gene calls are TRBV5-1 and TRBJ2-1; no clear D gene. V lost 4 bases, J lost 8 bases, and 16 bases lay in between. This CDR3 region has 14 residues. In germline, CDR1 is SGHRS, CDR2 YFSETQ. CDR3 loop: CASSVFTLGDEQFF. The CDR3 DNA reads as TGCGCCAGCAGCGTATTTACCCTAGGAGATGAGCAGTTCTTC.

The chain uses TRBV6-6 and TRBJ2-5; D is undetermined. CDR3 size: 15 residues. V gave up 0 bases and J gave up 0 bases, with 8 bases separating them. From germline, CDR1 is MNHNY and CDR2 SVGAGI (reference sequence). This CDR3 is CASSYSAVYQETQYF. CDR3 DNA sequence: TGTGCCAGCAGTTACTCGGCCGTGTACCAAGAGACCCAGTACTTC.

The chain recombines TRBV10-3 with TRBJ2-1, with 9 positions matching TRBD1. CDR1 and CDR2 (germline): ENHRY, SYGVKD. This CDR3 region has 15 residues. V trimming: 0 bases; J trimming: 9 bases; junction bases outside the gene matches: 6. The CDR3 DNA is TGTGCCATCAGTGAGTCGACAGGGGGAGGCGGTGAGCAGTTCTTC. This gives the protein CAISESTGGGGEQFF.

For this clonotype: The junction does not match germline at one end; this may be a read error. This sequence joins TRBV5-1 and TRBJ2-7; either TRBD1 or TRBD2 may supply D (5 bases each). CDR3 length: 16 amino acids. Germline CDR1 reads SGHRS; CDR2 reads YFSETQ. The CDR3 nucleotides read TGCGCAAGCAGCGAGGCTAGCTGGGGGTTATACTACGAGCAGTACTTC. Amino acid sequence: CASSEASWGLYYEQYF.

The sample holds one count of this clonotype. The CDR3 sequence: CASSLSPVIGQPQHF. CDR3 sequence (DNA): TGTGCCAGCAGTTTATCCCCGGTGATCGGTCAGCCCCAGCATTTT. The V gene is TRBV28, the J gene TRBJ1-5, with D hard to call. This CDR3 spans 15 amino acids. The V end was cut by 1 base, the J end by 6 bases, with 13 bases between. CDR1 is MDHEN, CDR2 SYDVKM, per germline.

CDR3 sequence: CASSLGGGGDNAYNEQFF. The CDR3 nucleotides read TGTGCCAGCAGCTTAGGCGGCGGGGGGGACAACGCTTACAATGAGCAGTTCTTC. The chain joins TRBV7-9 to TRBJ2-1, with 9 bases fitting TRBD2. Per the germline V gene, CDR1 is SEHNR and CDR2 is FQNEAQ (reference sequence). This CDR3 contains 18 residues. Germline trimming cut 1 base from V and 4 bases from J; bases unmatched to any gene: 11.

This rearrangement joins TRBV20-1 to TRBJ2-7, with 11 bases lining up with TRBD2. CDR1 is DFQATT, CDR2 SNEGSKA, per germline (reference sequence). The CDR3 runs to 14 residues. After removal of 4 bases from V and 2 bases from J, the junction contained 4 bases not matched to a gene. The CDR3 region is CSAIGTSGPYEQYF. CDR3 DNA: TGCAGTGCTATCGGGACTAGCGGACCCTACGAGCAGTACTTC.

This chain links TRBV5-1 with TRBJ2-7, with D perhaps matching TRBD1 or TRBD2 (5 bases each). This CDR3 is 14 amino acids long. From germline, CDR1 is SGHRS and CDR2 YFSETQ. The V and J ends lost 7 bases and 5 bases respectively, with 19 bases between them. The CDR3 DNA reads as TGCGCCAGCGGCCGTGATCAGGGTAGCGACGAGCAGTACTTC. Translating gives CASGRDQGSDEQYF.

This clonotype was observed many times. The J gene is TRBJ2-7, the V gene TRBV7-2, with D perhaps TRBD2 (5 bases). This CDR3 region has 15 residues. V was trimmed by 5 bases and J by 2 bases, leaving 16 bases between them. CDR1 is SGHTA, CDR2 FQGNSA, per germline. In DNA, the CDR3 is TGTGCCAGCAGCCCCGGAGGTTATGGGACCTACGAGCAGTACTTC. Translating it yields CASSPGGYGTYEQYF.

The sample holds many counts of this clonotype. The chain uses TRBV7-8 and TRBJ2-1, with D possibly being TRBD1 or TRBD2 (5 bases each). The germline CDR1 and CDR2 sequences are SGHVS and FQNEAQ. This CDR3 is 12 amino acids long. The V gene lost 7 bases and the J gene lost 6 bases, with 10 bases spanning the gap. CDR3 in DNA: TGTGCCAGCACCCCAGGGAGCAATGAGCAGTTCTTC. Translating gives CASTPGSNEQFF.

With regard to this clonotype: Germline is not matched at one junction end, which may reflect a read error. This chain connects TRBV19 to TRBJ2-7, with D possibly matching TRBD1 (5 bases). Germline V gene data show CDR1 as LNHDA and CDR2 as SQIVND (reference sequence). There are 14 residues in the CDR3. The CDR3 nucleotides are TGTGCGAGTAACATGAGAAGGGGCTCCTACGAGCAGTACTTC. Encoded protein: CASNMRRGSYEQYF.

V gene TRBV19 combines with J gene TRBJ2-2; D uncertain. CDR1 and CDR2 (germline): LNHDA, SQIVND (reference sequence). This CDR3 has 14 residues. The ends were cut back, 5 bases at V and 3 bases at J, with 10 bases in the middle. Here the CDR3 reads CASSSLGDTGELFF. In DNA, the CDR3 is TGTGCCAGTAGTTCCTTGGGCGACACCGGGGAGCTGTTTTTT.

The CDR3: CASSLFRGTYNSPLHF. The CDR3 bases are TGTGCCAGCAGTTTATTTCGCGGTACCTATAATTCACCCCTCCACTTT. The V call is TRBV28, the J call TRBJ1-6; D is ambiguous. The V gene's germline CDR1 is MDHEN and CDR2 SYDVKM. The length of the CDR3 is 16 residues. V lost 1 base, J lost 2 bases, and 9 bases lay in between.

The CDR3 here is CSVVGSSSYNEQFF. CDR3 DNA sequence: TGCAGCGTTGTTGGCTCCAGCTCCTACAATGAGCAGTTCTTC. V and J are TRBV29-1 and TRBJ2-1; D unresolved. The CDR3 contains 14 residues. V was pared by 4 bases and J by 0 bases, with 10 bases between. Germline V gene lookup returns CDR1 SQVTM and CDR2 ANQGSEA.

The chain employs TRBV5-5 and TRBJ1-5; 9 bases are shared with TRBD1. Per the germline V gene, CDR1 is SGHKS and CDR2 is YYEKEE (reference sequence). The ends lost 1 base at V and 11 bases at J; junction bases unmatched: 16. CDR3 size: 17 residues. In DNA, the CDR3 is TGTGCCAGCAGCTTGACGTGGTTCGGACAGGGGATAAGTTCCCAGCATTTT. Amino acid sequence: CASSLTWFGQGISSQHF.

The genes are TRBV6-5 and TRBJ1-6, with D possibly being TRBD1 (5 bases). The V end lost 0 bases, the J end lost 10 bases, and 16 bases lay between the germline ends. The CDR3 length is 16 residues. Germline lookup yields CDR1 MNHEY and CDR2 SVGAGI. The CDR3 DNA reads as TGTGCCAGCAGTTACTCGATCAGGGCCGGGATGTCACCCCTCCACTTT. Its protein is CASSYSIRAGMSPLHF.

The genes are TRBV20-1 and TRBJ1-4; TRBD1 might be the D (6 bases). The CDR3 consists of 16 residues. Germline CDR1 DFQATT, CDR2 SNEGSKA (reference sequence). V was pared by 3 bases and J by 0 bases, with 14 bases between. The CDR3 loop reads CSARQGQPATNEKLFF. In DNA, the CDR3 is TGCAGTGCTAGGCAGGGACAACCTGCAACTAATGAAAAACTGTTTTTT.

The rearrangement joins TRBV12-3 or TRBV12-4 to TRBJ2-3, with D tentatively TRBD2 (6 bases). The ends were cut back, 3 bases at V and 4 bases at J, with 11 bases in the middle. There are 14 residues in the CDR3. CDR3 nucleotide sequence: TGTGCCAGCAGTTTGGAGGGGTTGGCAGATACGCAGTATTTT. Its protein is CASSLEGLADTQYF.

In this sample, this clonotype turned up a few times. The CDR3 sequence: CASSLTGTGYEQYF. CDR3 bases: TGTGCCAGCAGTCTCACCGGGACAGGCTACGAGCAGTACTTC. The chain couples TRBV27 to TRBJ2-7; 8 bases fit TRBD1. CDR1 and CDR2 (germline): MNHEY, SMNVEV (reference sequence). V shed 5 bases and J 3 bases; nucleotides not matched to a gene: 6. This CDR3 is 14 amino acids long.

This clonotype has at least ten counts. This CDR3 reads CASSGTTGQSTGELFF. CDR3 DNA: TGTGCCAGCAGTGGGACGACGGGACAGTCGACCGGGGAGCTGTTTTTT. The chain combines TRBV6-1 with TRBJ2-2; 7 positions agree with TRBD1. The V gene's germline CDR1 is MNHNS and CDR2 SASEGT. The CDR3 is 16 residues long. Germline trimming cut 4 bases from V and 5 bases from J; bases unmatched to any gene: 10.

CDR3 DNA: TGTGCCAGCAGCGTTCGTGGGAACCAAGAGACCCAGTACTTC. It yields the protein CASSVRGNQETQYF. This chain connects TRBV5-6 to TRBJ2-5; D uncertain. V dropped 4 bases and J dropped 0 bases, with 10 bases sitting between them. The CDR3 spans 14 residues. CDR1 and CDR2 (germline): SGHDT, YYEEEE.